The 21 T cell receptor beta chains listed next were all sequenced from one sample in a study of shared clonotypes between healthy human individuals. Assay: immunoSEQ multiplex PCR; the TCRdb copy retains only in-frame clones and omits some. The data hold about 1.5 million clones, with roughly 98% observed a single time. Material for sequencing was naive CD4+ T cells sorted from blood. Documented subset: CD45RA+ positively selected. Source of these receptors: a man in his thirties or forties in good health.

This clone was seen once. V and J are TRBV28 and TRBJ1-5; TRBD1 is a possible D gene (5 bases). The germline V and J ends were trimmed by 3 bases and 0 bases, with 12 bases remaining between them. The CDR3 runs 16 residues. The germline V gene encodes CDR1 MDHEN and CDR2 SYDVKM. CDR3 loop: CASSFLDIFSNQPQHF. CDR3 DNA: TGTGCCAGCAGTTTCCTGGACATCTTTAGCAATCAGCCCCAGCATTTT.

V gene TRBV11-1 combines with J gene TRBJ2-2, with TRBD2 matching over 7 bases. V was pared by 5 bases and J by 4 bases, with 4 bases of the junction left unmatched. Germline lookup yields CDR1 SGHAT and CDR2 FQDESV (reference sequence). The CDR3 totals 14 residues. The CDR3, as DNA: TGTGCCAGCAGCCTAAAGCGGGGCACCGGGGAGCTGTTTTTT. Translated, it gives CASSLKRGTGELFF.

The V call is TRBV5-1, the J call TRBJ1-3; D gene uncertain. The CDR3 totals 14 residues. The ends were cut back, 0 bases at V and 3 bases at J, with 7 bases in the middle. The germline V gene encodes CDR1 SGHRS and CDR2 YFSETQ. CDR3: CASSLDVGGNTIYF. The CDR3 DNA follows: TGCGCCAGCAGCTTGGATGTCGGTGGAAACACCATATATTTT.

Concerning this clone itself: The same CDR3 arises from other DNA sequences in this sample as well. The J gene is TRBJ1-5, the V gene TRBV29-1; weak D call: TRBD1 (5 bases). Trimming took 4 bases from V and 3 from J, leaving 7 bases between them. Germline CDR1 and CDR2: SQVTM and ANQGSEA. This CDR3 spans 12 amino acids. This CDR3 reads CSVGGSNQPQHF. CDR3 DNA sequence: TGCAGCGTTGGGGGGTCCAATCAGCCCCAGCATTTT.

The CDR3 DNA sequence: TGTGCCAGCAGCTTAGGTCTCTGGAAAAGCACAGATACGCAGTATTTT. It encodes CASSLGLWKSTDTQYF. This rearrangement joins TRBV7-2 to TRBJ2-3; D unclear. Trimming took off 1 base at V and 0 bases at J, with 11 bases between the two ends. The CDR3 runs 16 residues. The germline gives CDR1 SGHTA, CDR2 FQGNSA. Based on the CDR3 plus reference TRBV7-2 and TRBJ2-3, the full variable domain is GAGVSQSPSNKVTEKGKDVELRCDPISGHTALYWYRQSLGQGLEFLIYFQGNSAPDKSGLPSDRFSAERTGGSVSTLTIQRTQQEDSAVYLCASSLGLWKSTDTQYFGPGTRLTVL.

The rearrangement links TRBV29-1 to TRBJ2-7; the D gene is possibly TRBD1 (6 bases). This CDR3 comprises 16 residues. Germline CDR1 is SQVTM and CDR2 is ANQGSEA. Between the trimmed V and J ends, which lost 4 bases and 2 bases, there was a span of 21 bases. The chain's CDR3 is CSVVRDTFFSAYEQYF. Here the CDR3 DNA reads TGCAGCGTTGTAAGGGACACCTTTTTTTCCGCCTACGAGCAGTACTTC.

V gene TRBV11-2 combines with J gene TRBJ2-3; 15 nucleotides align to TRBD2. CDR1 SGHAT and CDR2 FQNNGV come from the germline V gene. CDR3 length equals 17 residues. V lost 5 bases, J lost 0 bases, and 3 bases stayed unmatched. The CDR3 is CASSKGLAGGSTDTQYF. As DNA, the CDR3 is TGTGCCAGCAGCAAGGGACTAGCGGGAGGAAGCACAGATACGCAGTATTTT.

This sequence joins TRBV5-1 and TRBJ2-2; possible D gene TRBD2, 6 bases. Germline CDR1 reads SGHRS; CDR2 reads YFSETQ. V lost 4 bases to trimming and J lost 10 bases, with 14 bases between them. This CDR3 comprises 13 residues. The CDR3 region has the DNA TGCGCCAGCAGCGCGGGACTCAGGGCGGAGCTGTTTTTT. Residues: CASSAGLRAELFF.

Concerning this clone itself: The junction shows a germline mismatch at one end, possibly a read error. The CDR3 sequence is CSGEGGSGRARTDTQYF. CDR3 DNA: TGCAGCGGTGAAGGGGGTAGCGGGAGGGCCAGGACAGATACGCAGTATTTT. The chain combines TRBV29-1 with TRBJ2-3; 11 positions match TRBD2. Germline V gene lookup returns CDR1 SQVTM and CDR2 ANQGSEA. The CDR3 contains 17 residues.

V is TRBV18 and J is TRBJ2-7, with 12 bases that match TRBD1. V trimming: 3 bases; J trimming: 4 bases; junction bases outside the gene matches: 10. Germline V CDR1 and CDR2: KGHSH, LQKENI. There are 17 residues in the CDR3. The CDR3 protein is CASSPNTGTGGAYEQYF. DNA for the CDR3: TGTGCCAGCTCACCGAACACCGGGACAGGGGGCGCATACGAGCAGTACTTC.

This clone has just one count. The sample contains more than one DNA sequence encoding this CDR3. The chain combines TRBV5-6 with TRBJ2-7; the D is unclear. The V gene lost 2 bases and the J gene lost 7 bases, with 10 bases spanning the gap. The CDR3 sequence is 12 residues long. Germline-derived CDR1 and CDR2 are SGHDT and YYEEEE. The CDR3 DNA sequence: TGTGCCAGCAGCTTAAGAGGTTATGAGCAGTACTTC. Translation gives CASSLRGYEQYF.

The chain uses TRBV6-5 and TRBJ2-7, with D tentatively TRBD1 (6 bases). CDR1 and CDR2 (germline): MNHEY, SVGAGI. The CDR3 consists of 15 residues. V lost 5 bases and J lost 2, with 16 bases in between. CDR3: CASSHKGDNPYEQYF. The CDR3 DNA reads TGTGCCAGCAGTCATAAGGGGGACAATCCCTACGAGCAGTACTTC.

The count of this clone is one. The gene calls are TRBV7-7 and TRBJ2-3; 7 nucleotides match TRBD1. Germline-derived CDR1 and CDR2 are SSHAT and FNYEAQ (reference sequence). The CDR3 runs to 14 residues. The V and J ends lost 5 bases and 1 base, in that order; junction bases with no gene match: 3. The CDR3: CASSPTGRTDTQYF. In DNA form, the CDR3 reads TGTGCCAGCAGCCCGACAGGGCGCACAGATACGCAGTATTTT.

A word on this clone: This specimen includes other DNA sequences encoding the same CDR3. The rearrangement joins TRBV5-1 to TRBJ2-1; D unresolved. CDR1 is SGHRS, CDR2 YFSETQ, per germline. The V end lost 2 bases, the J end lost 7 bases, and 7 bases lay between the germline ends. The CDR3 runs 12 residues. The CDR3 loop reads CASSLPGNEQFF. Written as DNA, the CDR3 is TGCGCCAGCAGCTTACCGGGTAATGAGCAGTTCTTC.

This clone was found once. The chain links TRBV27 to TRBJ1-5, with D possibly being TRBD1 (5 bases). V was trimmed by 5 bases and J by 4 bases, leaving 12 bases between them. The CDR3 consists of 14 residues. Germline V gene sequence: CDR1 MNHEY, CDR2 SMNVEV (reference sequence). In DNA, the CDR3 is TGTGCCAGCAGTCGCCCGGGGGAGAATCAGCCCCAGCATTTT. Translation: CASSRPGENQPQHF.

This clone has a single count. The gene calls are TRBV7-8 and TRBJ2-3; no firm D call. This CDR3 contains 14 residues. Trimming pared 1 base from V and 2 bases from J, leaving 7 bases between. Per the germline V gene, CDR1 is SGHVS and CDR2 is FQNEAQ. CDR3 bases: TGTGCCAGCAGCTTAGAAGTCTACACAGATACGCAGTATTTT. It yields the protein CASSLEVYTDTQYF.

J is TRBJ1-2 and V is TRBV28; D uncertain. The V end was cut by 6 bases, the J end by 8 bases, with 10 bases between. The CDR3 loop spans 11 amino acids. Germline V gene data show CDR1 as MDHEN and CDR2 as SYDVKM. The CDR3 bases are TGTGCCAGCAGACTGGGTGGGGGCTACACCTTC. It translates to CASRLGGGYTF.

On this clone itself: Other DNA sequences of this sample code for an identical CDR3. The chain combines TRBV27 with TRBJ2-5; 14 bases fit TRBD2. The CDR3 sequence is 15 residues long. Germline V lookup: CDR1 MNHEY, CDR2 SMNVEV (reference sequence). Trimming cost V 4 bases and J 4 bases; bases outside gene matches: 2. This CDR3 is CASSSGLAGGETQYF. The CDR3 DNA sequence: TGTGCCAGCAGTTCAGGACTAGCGGGAGGAGAGACCCAGTACTTC.

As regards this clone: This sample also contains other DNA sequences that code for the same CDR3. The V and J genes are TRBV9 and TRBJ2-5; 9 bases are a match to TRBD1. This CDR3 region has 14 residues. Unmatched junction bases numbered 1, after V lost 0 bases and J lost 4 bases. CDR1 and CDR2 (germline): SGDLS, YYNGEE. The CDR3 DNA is TGTGCCAGCAGCGTAGACAGGGGGCTAGAGACCCAGTACTTC. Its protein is CASSVDRGLETQYF.

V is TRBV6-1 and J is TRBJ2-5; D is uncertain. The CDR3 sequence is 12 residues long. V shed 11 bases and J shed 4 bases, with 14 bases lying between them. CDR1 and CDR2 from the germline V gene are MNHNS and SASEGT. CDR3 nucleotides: TGTGCCTCAGCTGCGGACCGAGAGACCCAGTACTTC. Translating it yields CASAADRETQYF.

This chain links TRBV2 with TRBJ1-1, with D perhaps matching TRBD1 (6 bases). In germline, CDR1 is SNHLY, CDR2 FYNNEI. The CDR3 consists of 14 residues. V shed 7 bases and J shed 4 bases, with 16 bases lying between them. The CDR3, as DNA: TGTGCCAGCACCCAAGGGGGGGTTGGCACTGAAGCTTTCTTT. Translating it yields CASTQGGVGTEAFF.